A selection of T cell receptor beta chains follows, all from one sample in a study of OX40 agonist ivuxolimab in advanced cancers. The repertoire was sequenced with immunoSEQ multiplex PCR; TCRdb's copy has only in-frame clones and lacks some. This table holds 60,000 to 65,000 clones, roughly four fifths found once. The sample was CD4+ or CD8+ T cells sorted from blood, taken in a trial of the OX40 agonist ivuxolimab. The receptor source for this set is an adult with an advanced solid tumor such as melanoma, head and neck, liver or kidney cancer. CDR3s include the opening cysteine and the closing phenylalanine or tryptophan. Each record gives: V gene, J gene, D gene, clone size, CDR3 DNA, CDR3 protein. A D gene is named only where the DNA matches it firmly. A row's size may be missing; if present it is once, few, many or a size class.

TRBV9	TRBJ2-1	TRBD2	NA	TGTGCCAGCAGCGCTGAACTAGCGGGAGTTTACAATGAGCAGTTCTTC	CASSAELAGVYNEQFF
TRBV7-2	TRBJ2-1	NA	NA	TGTGCCAGCAGATCCTCGGGACGGAGCTACAATGAGCAGTTCTTC	CASRSSGRSYNEQFF
TRBV7-9	TRBJ1-5	NA	NA	TGTGCCAGCAGCTTATCTGTGGGGCAGCATCAGCCCCAGCATTTT	CASSLSVGQHQPQHF
TRBV5-8	TRBJ2-5	TRBD1	once	TGTGCCAGCAGCTTGGGGGACAGGGTAGGTGAGACCCAGTACTTC	CASSLGDRVGETQYF
TRBV18	TRBJ2-7	TRBD2	NA	TGTGCCAGCTCACGGGTTAGGACTAGCGGGAGATACGAGCAGTACTTC	CASSRVRTSGRYEQYF
TRBV30	TRBJ2-7	TRBD2	few	TGTGCCTGGAGGGGCCTGAGCGGGAGCCCCTACGAGCAGTACTTC	CAWRGLSGSPYEQYF
TRBV2	TRBJ2-1	NA	NA	TGTGCCAGCAGTGAACTAACTTTCTCCTACAATGAGCAGTTCTTC	CASSELTFSYNEQFF
TRBV20-1	TRBJ2-7	NA	NA	TGCAGTGCTAGGATCCACGAGCAGTACTTC	CSARIHEQYF
TRBV18	TRBJ1-1	NA	few	TGTGCCAGCTCACCACAGGGTGCGGGCGCTGAAGCTTTCTTT	CASSPQGAGAEAFF
TRBV11-3	TRBJ2-7	TRBD1	NA	TGTGCCAGCAGCTCGAGACAGGGTTCCTACGAGCAGTACTTC	CASSSRQGSYEQYF
TRBV5-6	TRBJ2-2	NA	NA	TGTGCCAGCAGCTGGGGGTTGGACACCGGGGAGCTGTTTTTT	CASSWGLDTGELFF
TRBV6-4	TRBJ1-5	NA	NA	TGTGCCAGCAGTGCAGGGGATGGGCAGCCCCAGCATTTT	CASSAGDGQPQHF
TRBV9	TRBJ1-1	TRBD1	once	TGTGCCAGCAGCACGACAGGGACTGGGCACACTGAAGCTTTCTTT	CASSTTGTGHTEAFF
TRBV28	TRBJ2-1	TRBD2	NA	TGTGCCAGCAGTTCCTTAGCGGGAATAAACAATGAGCAGTTCTTC	CASSSLAGINNEQFF
TRBV30	TRBJ1-5	NA	NA	TGTGCCTGGAGTCCTCATCGGGGCGGCAATCAGCCCCAGCATTTT	CAWSPHRGGNQPQHF
TRBV19	TRBJ2-3	TRBD2	NA	TGTGCCAGCACACTAGCGGGAGTCACAGATACGCAGTATTTT	CASTLAGVTDTQYF
TRBV9	TRBJ2-4	NA	NA	TGTGCCAGCAGCGTAGAAGGGGTTGAGACAGCCCAGTTAGCCAAAAACATTCAGTACTTC	CASSVEGVETAQLAKNIQYF
TRBV5-1	TRBJ2-3	TRBD2	NA	TGCGCCAGCAGCCGTAGCGGGGGGATCACAGATACGCAGTATTTT	CASSRSGGITDTQYF
TRBV5-4	TRBJ2-5	NA	NA	TGTGCCAGCAGCACGAGGTTAGAAGAGACCCAGTACTTC	CASSTRLEETQYF
TRBV29-1	TRBJ1-3	NA	NA	TGCAGCGCATGGGGGGACGGAAACACCATATATTTT	CSAWGDGNTIYF
TRBV9	TRBJ1-3	TRBD1	NA	TGTGCCAGCAGCGTAGATCATGACAGGGCTGGAAACACCATATATTTT	CASSVDHDRAGNTIYF
TRBV4-1	TRBJ2-7	NA	few	TGCGCCAGCAGTCCAGTATTGCAGAGGGCCTACGAGCAGTACTTC	CASSPVLQRAYEQYF
TRBV5-8	TRBJ1-5	TRBD1	NA	TGTGCCAGCAGCCCGGACAGGGTTTGGGATAGCAATCAGCCCCAGCATTTT	CASSPDRVWDSNQPQHF
TRBV11-2	TRBJ2-2	NA	NA	TGTGCCAGCAGCACGAGTTCCACCGGGGAGCTGTTTTTT	CASSTSSTGELFF
TRBV2	TRBJ2-2	NA	NA	TGTGCCAGCACTCCAACCTCGGGGGGCAAGGGGATCGGGGAGCTGTTTTTT	CASTPTSGGKGIGELFF
TRBV2	TRBJ2-3	NA	NA	TGTGCCAGCAGGGGGACCCCCGGAGATACGCAGTATTTT	CASRGTPGDTQYF
TRBV6-5	TRBJ2-7	TRBD1	NA	TGTGCCAGCAGTTACATACCCCGACAGGGGGAGCGGCCCCTGTACTTC	CASSYIPRQGERPLYF
TRBV11-2	TRBJ1-2	TRBD1	NA	TGTGCCAGCAGCTTAGTGGGGACAGGGAGAGGCTACACCTTC	CASSLVGTGRGYTF
TRBV11-3	TRBJ2-1	TRBD2	NA	TGTGCCAGCAGCCGTAGCGGGAGTAAAAACAATGAGCAGTTCTTC	CASSRSGSKNNEQFF
TRBV5-4	TRBJ2-7	NA	NA	NA	CASSTSGLAFEQYF
TRBV18	TRBJ2-3	NA	NA	TGTGCCAGCTCACCAGGCTTGCTAGATACGCAGTATTTT	CASSPGLLDTQYF
TRBV5-5	TRBJ2-1	NA	NA	TGTGCCAGCAGCTTGGGTGTTGGTGGGAGCTCCTACAATGAGCAGTTCTTC	CASSLGVGGSSYNEQFF
TRBV14	TRBJ2-2	TRBD2	NA	TGTGCCAGCAGCCAAGATCGGGACTCTAGCGGGGACCGGGAGCTGTTTTTT	CASSQDRDSSGDRELFF
TRBV4-1	TRBJ2-7	NA	NA	TGCGCCAGCAGCCAAGAAGGATGGACAACCCTCTCCTACGAGCAGTACTTC	CASSQEGWTTLSYEQYF
TRBV7-9	TRBJ2-7	NA	once	TGTGCCAGCAGCTTAGGTCCTCAACTATACTACGAGCAGTACTTC	CASSLGPQLYYEQYF
TRBV9	TRBJ2-1	NA	NA	TGTGCCAGCGGTCCGGGACCCTACTACAATGAGCAGTTCTTC	CASGPGPYYNEQFF
TRBV5-1	TRBJ2-1	TRBD2	NA	TGCGCCAGCAGCTTGGAGCTAGCGGGGGCCACCGAGCAGTTCTTC	CASSLELAGATEQFF
TRBV5-4	TRBJ1-6	NA	few	TGTGCCAGCAGCTTACAGGGCACAGACGGTTCACCCCTCCACTTT	CASSLQGTDGSPLHF
TRBV7-7	TRBJ2-3	NA	NA	TGTGCTAGCAGCCCTAGCTTCGGGGAAGATACGCAGTATTTT	CASSPSFGEDTQYF
TRBV7-6	TRBJ1-6	NA	NA	TGTGCCAGCAGCTCGGGGGGTGGCAGTTTTAATTCACCCCTCCACTTT	CASSSGGGSFNSPLHF